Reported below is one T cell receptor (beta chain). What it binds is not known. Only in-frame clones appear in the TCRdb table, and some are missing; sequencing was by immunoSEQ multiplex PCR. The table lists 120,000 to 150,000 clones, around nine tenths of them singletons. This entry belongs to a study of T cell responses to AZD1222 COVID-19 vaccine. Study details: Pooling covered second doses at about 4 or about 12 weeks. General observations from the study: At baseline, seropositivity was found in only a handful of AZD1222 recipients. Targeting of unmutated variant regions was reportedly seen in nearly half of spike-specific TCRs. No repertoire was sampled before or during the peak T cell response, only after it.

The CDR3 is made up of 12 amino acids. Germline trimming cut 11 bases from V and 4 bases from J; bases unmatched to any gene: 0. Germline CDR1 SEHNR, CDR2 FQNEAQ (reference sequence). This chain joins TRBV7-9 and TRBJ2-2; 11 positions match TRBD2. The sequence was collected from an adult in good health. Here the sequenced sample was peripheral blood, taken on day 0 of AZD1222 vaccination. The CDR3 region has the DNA TGTGCCGGGACTAGCGGCACCGGGGAGCTGTTTTTT. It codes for CAGTSGTGELFF.